This T cell receptor beta chain is drawn from a study of sequential checkpoint blockade in melanoma (dated by TCRdb to 2018 to 2020). With respect to the entire study: In a 1:1 randomization, patients received either first-line nivolumab then ipilimumab (arm A) or ipilimumab then nivolumab (arm B). Maintenance nivolumab came after both trial sequences. General findings and caveats noted by the study authors: Validation of the response-prediction model combining TCR metrics and mutation burden is needed in larger, independent patient cohorts.

The immunoSEQ Assay was used to immunosequence TCRbeta CDR3 regions from genomic DNA. Prior to high-throughput sequencing, genomic DNA was amplified by bias-controlled multiplex PCR. As for how the authors treated the data: To quantify the absolute abundance of each unique TCRbeta CDR3 region, the sequences were collapsed and filtered. Clonality, defined as 1 minus Pielou's evenness, was calculated using only productive rearrangements. A previously published method was used to identify clones whose frequencies were significantly greater in on-treatment samples than in baseline samples. Held by TCRdb, this immuneACCESS table contains in-frame sequences only and omits some clones. Under half of the omission traces to an unresolved V gene where checked; the cause of the rest is unknown. V, J and clone size are those of that table, while D and trimming were read from the DNA. Within this sample are approximately 20,000 clones, with around 78% of them counted one time only. The top ten constitute roughly 21% of the sample.

The CDR3 contains 15 residues, cysteine and phenylalanine counted. Just CDR3 DNA is preserved here, 45 bases in frame from base 1. CDR1 and CDR2 (MDHEN, SYDVKM) derive from the germline V gene. V is clipped by 3 bases and J by 0 bases, and the sequence between their germline boundaries is 10 bases long. In the case of this clone: This receptor's antigen is unknown. Base quality data are lacking; no much larger clone is found one base away.

Sample treatment or condition, as interpreted from the label and publication: randomized to nivolumab then ipilimumab (arm A) or the reverse (arm B). Prior DNA-damaging chemotherapy had not been received by any trial patient. On a FACS Aria II flow cytometer, live CD3+CD8+ cells that were negative for CD19 and CD56 were sorted from thawed PBMCs. The samples were obtained from melanoma patients enrolled in CheckMate 064, an open-label, randomized phase II trial testing sequential checkpoint blockade. Peripheral blood mononuclear cells were collected by leukapheresis, purified with Ficoll-Paque, and frozen in human serum with approximately 10% DMSO. Right after sorting, the blood CD3+CD8+ cells were verified to be >98% pure, and DNA extraction followed.

The sequence derives from a human donor with melanoma. Sequenced here: CD8+ T cells sorted from blood (inferred from file names), sampled from a patient given nivolumab and ipilimumab in sequence. The rearrangement joined TRBV28 to TRBJ2-3; confidence is insufficient to name the D gene. Here the CDR3 is given as CASSFGETSTDTQYF. In nucleotide form, the sequence is TGTGCCAGCAGTTTCGGTGAGACTAGCACAGATACGCAGTATTTT.